These 20 T cell receptor beta chains were all obtained from the same sample, sequenced in a study of T cells in Graves' hyperthyroidism and ophthalmopathy. TCR beta CDR3 regions were amplified from RNA transcripts. First-round RT-PCR of the TCR CDR3 relied on the HTBI primer set. TCRdb called the multiplex PCR reads again in MiXCR, with one record for every CDR3 protein. Of about 210,000 distinct CDR3 sequences listed, approximately 17% are singletons. Sequencing used blood. These receptors all come from a man aged 45 to 65 with Graves' hyperthyroidism.

This clonotype was seen repeatedly, ten times or more. The chain links TRBV5-1 to TRBJ2-3, with TRBD2 matching over 9 bases. The CDR3 loop spans 13 amino acids. Germline CDR1 and CDR2: SGHRS and YFSETQ. V trimming: 6 bases; J trimming: 2 bases; junction bases outside the gene matches: 1. The CDR3 DNA follows: TGCGCCAGCACTAGCGGGATCACAGATACGCAGTATTTT. Residues: CASTSGITDTQYF.

This clonotype was observed a few times. A much bigger clone sits one base away, suggesting this may be a read error. V and J are TRBV6-4 and TRBJ2-2, with D possibly matching TRBD1 (5 bases). This CDR3 contains 13 residues. CDR1 MRHNA and CDR2 SNTAGT come from the germline V gene. V dropped 4 bases and J dropped 3 bases, with 6 bases sitting between them. The CDR3 sequence is CASSGRDTGELFF. CDR3 bases: TGTGCCAGCAGTGGCAGGGACACCGGGGAGCTGTTTTTT.

This clonotype came up many times. The rearrangement uses TRBV19 and TRBJ1-2; no reliable D call. The germline V gene encodes CDR1 LNHDA and CDR2 SQIVND (reference sequence). The V gene lost 4 bases and the J gene lost 2 bases, with 17 bases spanning the gap. This CDR3 spans 16 amino acids. The CDR3 here is CASSTLSAQMNYGYTF. CDR3 DNA: TGTGCCAGTAGTACATTAAGCGCGCAGATGAACTATGGCTACACCTTC.

There are many counts of this clonotype. The chain is built from TRBV3-1 and TRBJ1-2; the D is unclear. V lost 11 bases to trimming and J lost 0 bases, with 22 bases between them. CDR3 length: 16 amino acids. In germline, CDR1 is LGHDT, CDR2 YNNKEL (reference sequence). Written as DNA, the CDR3 is TGTGCCCCCGCAGATGGGAGGCCAGCAGCTAACTATGGCTACACCTTC. This codes for CAPADGRPAANYGYTF.

In this sample, this clonotype turned up many times. The genes are TRBV11-2 and TRBJ2-3, with 11 bases fitting TRBD2. The CDR3 extends over 16 amino acids. Looked up from germline, CDR1 is SGHAT and CDR2 is FQNNGV. The J segment lost 5 bases and the V segment lost 3 bases, leaving 7 bases of the junction unmatched. The CDR3 nucleotides are TGTGCCAGCAGCTTTCCTAGCGGGAGGCTTATAGATACGCAGTATTTT. Protein product: CASSFPSGRLIDTQYF. The complete variable domain, with remaining parts taken from reference TRBV11-2 and TRBJ2-3, reads EAGVAQSPRYKIIEKRQSVAFWCNPISGHATLYWYQQILGQGPKLLIQFQNNGVVDDSQLPKDRFSAERLKGVDSTLKIQPAKLEDSAVYLCASSFPSGRLIDTQYFGPGTRLTVL.

A few counts support this clonotype. The genes are TRBV28 and TRBJ2-5; 11 nucleotides match TRBD1. This CDR3 comprises 16 residues. V lost 6 bases, J lost 5 bases, and 11 bases stayed unmatched. CDR1 is MDHEN and CDR2 is SYDVKM in the germline V gene. CDR3 sequence reads: CASSPGTGGEMETQYF. CDR3 bases: TGTGCCAGCAGCCCGGGGACAGGGGGTGAGATGGAGACCCAGTACTTC.

This clonotype was observed at least ten times. The V and J genes are TRBV6-1 and TRBJ2-7; TRBD2 matches 7 bases. The CDR3 has 14 amino acids. Per germline, CDR1 MNHNS and CDR2 SASEGT. J gave up 0 bases and V 5 bases, and 4 bases lay outside the gene matches. CDR3 loop: CASSYSGASYEQYF. Written as DNA, the CDR3 is TGTGCCAGCAGTTACAGCGGGGCCTCCTACGAGCAGTACTTC.

This chain links TRBV9 with TRBJ2-2; no reliable D call. Germline V lookup: CDR1 SGDLS, CDR2 YYNGEE. The CDR3 has 11 residues. V gave up 3 bases and J gave up 6 bases, with 3 bases separating them. DNA of the CDR3: TGTGCCAGCAGCGAGGCCGGGGAGCTGTTTTTT. Amino acids: CASSEAGELFF.

This clonotype was detected only a few times. CDR3: CAANGPGQGMYEQYF. The CDR3 bases are TGTGCTGCAAATGGACCGGGACAGGGCATGTACGAGCAGTACTTC. This chain uses TRBV6-1 with TRBJ2-7, with 9 bases matching TRBD1. Germline CDR1 reads MNHNS; CDR2 reads SASEGT. This CDR3 contains 15 residues.

This clonotype was found many times. This chain uses TRBV12-3 or TRBV12-4 with TRBJ1-2; 9 bases fit TRBD1. The CDR3 contains 13 residues. Trimming at V came to 7 bases and at J to 7 bases, leaving 7 bases not matched to a gene. This CDR3 reads CASTTGGASGYTF. The CDR3 DNA follows: TGTGCCAGCACTACAGGGGGCGCGAGTGGCTACACCTTC.

This clonotype was picked up a small number of times. This chain links TRBV28 with TRBJ1-6; D gene uncertain. The V end was cut by 2 bases, the J end by 4 bases, with 9 bases between. The CDR3 length is 15 residues. CDR1 is MDHEN and CDR2 is SYDVKM in the germline V gene. The CDR3 DNA reads as TGTGCCAGCAGTTTAAGAGGAGGGTATAATTCACCCCTCCACTTT. This translates into CASSLRGGYNSPLHF.

The V gene is TRBV20-1, the J gene TRBJ2-7; D not certain. The V end lost 2 bases, the J end lost 6 bases, and 14 bases lay between the germline ends. CDR3 size: 13 residues. Germline V lookup: CDR1 DFQATT, CDR2 SNEGSKA (reference sequence). This CDR3 reads CSARYQGRGEQYF. In nucleotides, the CDR3 is TGCAGTGCTAGATACCAAGGCCGAGGCGAGCAGTACTTC.

To note about this clonotype: A much more abundant neighbour one base away suggests this may be a read error. The conserved final phenylalanine or tryptophan is absent from the CDR3, which likely points to a read error. This rearrangement joins TRBV28 to TRBJ1-2; D gene ambiguous. Germline V lookup: CDR1 MDHEN, CDR2 SYDVKM. Trimming removed 2 bases from V and 8 bases from J, with 6 bases in between. The length of the CDR3 is 11 residues. The CDR3 DNA follows: TGTGCCAGCAGTTTAGGGATCGGCTACACCCTC. Protein product: CASSLGIGYTL.

In this sample, this clonotype turned up many times. The chain recombines TRBV6-5 with TRBJ2-5, with D perhaps matching TRBD2 (6 bases). The CDR3 spans 15 residues. Between the trimmed V and J ends, which lost 2 bases and 4 bases, there was a span of 14 bases. From germline, CDR1 is MNHEY and CDR2 SVGAGI. The CDR3 bases are TGTGCCAGCAGTTACACTAGCATGTCGGTAGAGACCCAGTACTTC. Translated, it gives CASSYTSMSVETQYF.

The CDR3 spells CASSPGTELGPQHF. The CDR3 bases are TGTGCCAGCAGCCCCGGGACAGAGCTTGGGCCCCAGCATTTT. The rearrangement joins TRBV27 to TRBJ1-5, with 7 bases matching TRBD1. J lost 9 bases, V lost 6 bases, and 11 bases had no gene match. Germline V gene sequence: CDR1 MNHEY, CDR2 SMNVEV (reference sequence). The CDR3 contains 14 residues.

This clonotype showed up just a few times. The V and J genes are TRBV5-1 and TRBJ2-3; D is perhaps TRBD1 or TRBD2 (6 bases each). Trimming pared 0 bases from V and 6 bases from J, leaving 11 bases between. In germline, CDR1 is SGHRS, CDR2 YFSETQ. This CDR3 is 14 amino acids long. The CDR3 sequence is CASSLEVGGDTQYF. CDR3 in DNA: TGCGCCAGCAGCTTGGAGGTAGGGGGGGATACGCAGTATTTT.

This clonotype was found a few times. The chain uses TRBV19 and TRBJ2-1; D is ambiguous. Germline CDR1 LNHDA, CDR2 SQIVND (reference sequence). V shed 4 bases and J shed 4 bases, with 14 bases lying between them. The CDR3 consists of 15 residues. CDR3 residues: CASSRVARLYNEQFF. The CDR3 DNA is TGTGCCAGTAGTAGAGTAGCCCGACTTTACAATGAGCAGTTCTTC. Full variable domain (outside the CDR3, taken from reference TRBV19 and TRBJ2-1): DGGITQSPKYLFRKEGQNVTLSCEQNLNHDAMYWYRQDPGQGLRLIYYSQIVNDFQKGDIAEGYSVSREKKESFPLTVTSAQKNPTAFYLCASSRVARLYNEQFFGPGTRLTVL.

This clonotype was picked up a small number of times. The V and J genes are TRBV9 and TRBJ2-1; D gene unclear. The CDR3 loop spans 14 amino acids. V was trimmed by 0 bases and J by 7 bases, leaving 11 bases between them. CDR1 SGDLS and CDR2 YYNGEE come from the germline V gene. CDR3 DNA: TGTGCCAGCAGCGTAGACTCGATGACGAATGAGCAGTTCTTC. It yields the protein CASSVDSMTNEQFF.

This clonotype has a handful of counts. The gene calls are TRBV24-1 and TRBJ2-1, with 12 nucleotides matching TRBD2. CDR1 KGHDR and CDR2 SFDVKD come from the germline V gene. V shed 3 bases, J shed 6 bases, and the junction held 8 bases outside the gene matches. The CDR3 spans 17 residues. The CDR3 loop is CATSDRETSGRSNEQFF. The CDR3 nucleotides are TGTGCCACCAGTGATAGAGAAACTAGCGGGAGGTCCAATGAGCAGTTCTTC.

In its sample, this clonotype was seen many times. J is TRBJ2-2 and V is TRBV6-2 or TRBV6-3; TRBD2 aligns across 8 bases. Germline CDR1 reads MNHEY; CDR2 reads SVGEGT. The V gene end was trimmed by 2 bases and the J gene end by 6 bases; junction bases not matched to a gene: 5. This CDR3 comprises 15 residues. The CDR3 is CASSYRGAGAGELFF. The CDR3 DNA sequence: TGTGCCAGCAGTTACAGAGGAGCGGGAGCCGGGGAGCTGTTTTTT.